A single sample is the source of the 16 T cell receptor beta chains below, sequenced in a study of blood T cell repertoires in COVID-19. Clones were read by immunoSEQ multiplex PCR, and TCRdb kept only the in-frame ones, dropping some. In the table there are approximately 21,000 clones, over 75% of which are singletons. Sequencing used peripheral blood. The receptor source for this set is a human donor in a cohort sampled during active COVID-19.

The chain employs TRBV14 and TRBJ1-2, with 7 bases lining up with TRBD1. The V segment lost 1 base and the J segment 8 bases; nucleotides outside the gene matches: 13. The CDR3 contains 16 residues. The germline gives CDR1 SGHDN, CDR2 FVKESK. CDR3 nucleotide sequence: TGTGCCAGCAGCCAAGCTCCCCTAACAGGGGTCCACGGCTACACCTTC. Amino acid sequence: CASSQAPLTGVHGYTF.

The J gene is TRBJ1-1, the V gene TRBV4-1, with no clear D. The germline gives CDR1 MGHRA, CDR2 YSYEKL. There are 16 residues in the CDR3. The V gene lost 4 bases and the J gene lost 0 bases, with 15 bases spanning the gap. The CDR3 region has the DNA TGCGCCAGCAGCCCCCCCGATGTGAGCATGAACACTGAAGCTTTCTTT. Its protein product is CASSPPDVSMNTEAFF.

The rearrangement joins TRBV3-1 (or the pseudogene TRBV3-2) to TRBJ1-1, with 8 nucleotides matching TRBD1. This CDR3 contains 12 residues. CDR1 is LGHDT, CDR2 YNNKEL, per germline (reference sequence). J lost 9 bases, V lost 4 bases, and 4 bases had no gene match. CDR3 bases: TGTGCCAGCAGCCGAGGACAGGGTCAAGCTTTCTTT. This sequence encodes CASSRGQGQAFF.

This chain uses TRBV2 with TRBJ2-2, with 7 bases fitting TRBD1. The CDR3 is 14 residues long. The V gene's germline CDR1 is SNHLY and CDR2 FYNNEI. The V gene end was trimmed by 3 bases and the J gene end by 5 bases; junction bases not matched to a gene: 3. The chain's CDR3 is CASSDRTGTGELFF. The DNA of the CDR3 is TGTGCCAGCAGTGACCGGACAGGAACCGGGGAGCTGTTTTTT.

V usage is TRBV15 and J usage is TRBJ1-4; no definite D call. This CDR3 is built from 14 residues. V shed 3 bases and J shed 8 bases, with 13 bases lying between them. Germline V gene sequence: CDR1 LNHNV, CDR2 YYDKDF (reference sequence). The CDR3 loop is CATSRDRGMEKLFF. In DNA form, the CDR3 reads TGTGCCACCAGCAGGGACCGAGGGATGGAAAAACTGTTTTTT.

V usage is TRBV10-3 and J usage is TRBJ1-6; 9 bases map to TRBD1. CDR1 is ENHRY, CDR2 SYGVKD, per germline. Trimming cost V 2 bases and J 8 bases; bases outside gene matches: 10. The CDR3 covers 17 residues. The CDR3 loop reads CAISEPYRTGVDSPLHF. The CDR3 DNA is TGTGCCATCAGTGAGCCGTATAGGACAGGGGTAGATTCACCCCTCCACTTT.

The chain couples TRBV7-3 to TRBJ2-7, with 8 bases matching TRBD1. CDR1 and CDR2 (germline): SGHTA, FQGTGA. There are 14 residues in the CDR3. Trimming cost V 5 bases and J 3 bases; bases outside gene matches: 6. The CDR3: CASSTGQGDYEQYF. The CDR3 bases are TGTGCCAGCAGCACCGGACAGGGCGACTACGAGCAGTACTTC. The complete variable domain, with remaining parts taken from reference TRBV7-3 and TRBJ2-7, reads GAGVSQTPSNKVTEKGKYVELRCDPISGHTALYWYRQSLGQGPEFLIYFQGTGAADDSGLPNDRFFAVRPEGSVSTLKIQRTERGDSAVYLCASSTGQGDYEQYFGPGTRLTVT.

The chain combines TRBV19 with TRBJ2-1, with 8 bases fitting TRBD2. V lost 1 base to trimming and J lost 0 bases; unmatched junction nucleotides: 2. The germline gives CDR1 LNHDA, CDR2 SQIVND (reference sequence). CDR3 length: 16 residues. Here the CDR3 DNA reads TGTGCCAGTAGTATAGGCGGGGGGAGCTCCTACAATGAGCAGTTCTTC. Translated, it gives CASSIGGGSSYNEQFF.

CDR3 DNA: TGTGCCAGCTCCCCTGGGACAGGGAAAGTCGTTGTGACCCAGTACTTC. Translating gives CASSPGTGKVVVTQYF. The chain joins TRBV18 to TRBJ2-5; TRBD1 matches at 9 bases. J gave up 7 bases and V 6 bases, and 15 bases lay outside the gene matches. The CDR3 has 16 amino acids. Germline V lookup: CDR1 KGHSH, CDR2 LQKENI.

This clone was counted once. V is TRBV18 and J is TRBJ1-5; no firm D call. Germline CDR1 KGHSH, CDR2 LQKENI. V was cut by 0 bases and J by 6 bases, with 15 bases left in between. The CDR3 totals 16 residues. Here the CDR3 reads CASSPPGAGGAQPQHF. The CDR3 nucleotides are TGTGCCAGCTCACCACCGGGCGCGGGAGGCGCTCAGCCCCAGCATTTT.

This clone was observed once. V and J are TRBV9 and TRBJ1-6; D call uncertain. With 4 bases removed from V and 6 bases from J, the gap between germline ends came to 14 bases. The germline CDR1 and CDR2 sequences are SGDLS and YYNGEE. The CDR3 consists of 15 residues. In DNA, the CDR3 is TGTGCCAGCAGCCCCCGGGAGGGCTTTAATTCACCCCTCCACTTT. Translation gives CASSPREGFNSPLHF.

The chain carries TRBV6-5 and TRBJ2-1; 9 nucleotides match TRBD2. Unmatched junction bases numbered 7, after V lost 7 bases and J lost 6 bases. The CDR3 is made up of 14 amino acids. Germline loops: CDR1 MNHEY, CDR2 SVGAGI. CDR3 residues: CASTSGGLGNEQFF. CDR3 DNA: TGTGCCAGCACAAGCGGGGGGTTAGGCAATGAGCAGTTCTTC.

The chain joins TRBV2 to TRBJ2-1; maybe TRBD2 (6 bases). Germline CDR1 is SNHLY and CDR2 is FYNNEI. The CDR3 extends over 18 amino acids. V lost 10 bases, J lost 7 bases, and 32 bases lay in between. CDR3 region: CAIHERPVGSAGINEQFF. DNA of the CDR3: TGTGCCATCCATGAAAGGCCGGTCGGGAGCGCTGGGATTAATGAGCAGTTCTTC. Full variable domain (remainder filled in from reference TRBV2 and TRBJ2-1): EPEVTQTPSHQVTQMGQEVILRCVPISNHLYFYWYRQILGQKVEFLVSFYNNEISEKSEIFDDQFSVERPDGSNFTLKIRSTKLEDSAMYFCAIHERPVGSAGINEQFFGPGTRLTVL.

This clone was detected only a few times. The CDR3 region is CASRPGSEEAFF. The DNA of the CDR3 is TGTGCCAGCAGGCCAGGTAGTGAAGAAGCTTTCTTT. V gene TRBV7-9 combines with J gene TRBJ1-1; D is unclear. Per the germline V gene, CDR1 is SEHNR and CDR2 is FQNEAQ (reference sequence). The V and J ends lost 6 bases and 8 bases respectively, with 13 bases between them. The CDR3 spans 12 residues.

A few counts support this clone. The chain couples TRBV10-3 to TRBJ2-7; 10 bases map to TRBD1. V lost 7 bases to trimming and J lost 3 bases; unmatched junction nucleotides: 9. The CDR3 covers 15 residues. From germline, CDR1 is ENHRY and CDR2 SYGVKD. The CDR3 DNA follows: TGTGCCATCACTGGGGGACAGGGGATAAACTACGAGCAGTACTTC. Amino acid sequence: CAITGGQGINYEQYF.

Only a few counts were recorded for this clone. The genes are TRBV11-2 and TRBJ2-1; 12 bases are shared with TRBD2. V dropped 1 base and J dropped 6; count of bases not matched to a gene: 1. Germline CDR1 SGHAT, CDR2 FQNNGV. This CDR3 contains 15 residues. The DNA for the CDR3 is TGTGCCAGCAGCTTAGGGACTAGCGGGGTCAATGAGCAGTTCTTC. Its translation is CASSLGTSGVNEQFF.